These 17 T cell receptor beta chains were sequenced from one sample in a study of control samples from healthy donors and cancer patients. This table comes from immunoSEQ multiplex PCR, and its TCRdb copy is limited to in-frame clones, with some not included. The data hold 100,000 to 150,000 clones, with 90% to 95% observed a single time. Sequenced sample: blood. Receptors originate from a woman under 30 in good health.

V is TRBV6-2 or TRBV6-3 and J is TRBJ2-7; tentatively, D is TRBD2 (5 bases). The CDR3 is made up of 13 amino acids. The V end was cut by 2 bases, the J end by 2 bases, with 7 bases between. The V gene's germline CDR1 is MNHEY and CDR2 SVGEGT. The CDR3 nucleotides read TGTGCCAGCAGTTACGGGCGGGCCTACGAGCAGTACTTC. Amino acid sequence: CASSYGRAYEQYF.

V and J are TRBV4-3 and TRBJ2-7; D may be TRBD2 (5 bases). This CDR3 has 14 residues. Germline CDR1 LGHNA, CDR2 YSLEER. V lost 1 base to trimming and J lost 0 bases, with 7 bases between them. The CDR3 region has the DNA TGCGCCAGCAGCCAAGTCGAGGGCTCCTACGAGCAGTACTTC. Protein: CASSQVEGSYEQYF.

The genes are TRBV11-3 and TRBJ2-7; D remains ambiguous. This CDR3 contains 13 residues. V was cut by 1 base and J by 9 bases, with 13 bases left in between. Germline V gene lookup returns CDR1 SGHNT and CDR2 YENEEA. The CDR3 DNA sequence: TGTGCCAGCAGCTTAGTTTTAGGAATAGGGCAGTACTTC. Translated: CASSLVLGIGQYF.

V is TRBV18 and J is TRBJ1-2, with a tentative D call TRBD1 (5 bases). In germline, CDR1 is KGHSH, CDR2 LQKENI. V lost 3 bases and J 2 bases, leaving 16 bases between the germline ends. The CDR3 loop spans 16 amino acids. CDR3 coding DNA: TGTGCCAGCTCACCGCCACCCGGGACGTCCAACTATGGCTACACCTTC. Translated, it gives CASSPPPGTSNYGYTF.

The chain is built from TRBV6-6 and TRBJ2-5, with D uncertain. Germline V lookup: CDR1 MNHNY, CDR2 SVGAGI (reference sequence). The CDR3 spans 16 residues. Trimming shortened V by 5 bases and J by 4 bases, and 20 bases separated the two germline ends. The CDR3 DNA sequence: TGTGCCAGCAGTCCCTTCGGATTAGGTTATATAGAGACCCAGTACTTC. It translates to CASSPFGLGYIETQYF.

Note on this clone: Mismatch with germline at one junction end may stem from a read error. The chain uses TRBV28 and TRBJ2-7; D gene ambiguous. The CDR3 runs to 13 residues. CDR1 and CDR2 (germline): MDHEN, SYDVKM. CDR3 region: CTSSLWAAYEQYF. The CDR3 DNA reads TGTACCAGCAGTTTATGGGCAGCCTACGAGCAGTACTTC.

The J gene is TRBJ1-1, the V gene TRBV10-3; TRBD1 might be the D (5 bases). V lost 3 bases to trimming and J lost 3 bases, with 14 bases between them. The CDR3 is 15 amino acids. Germline loops: CDR1 ENHRY, CDR2 SYGVKD. CDR3 sequence (DNA): TGTGCCATCAGTGAACGCCCCGACAGCTACACTGAAGCTTTCTTT. Amino acid sequence: CAISERPDSYTEAFF.

The rearrangement joins TRBV6-2 or TRBV6-3 to TRBJ2-7; D not resolved. Trimming removed 0 bases from V and 3 bases from J, with 15 bases in between. This CDR3 region has 16 residues. Germline CDR1 reads MNHEY; CDR2 reads SVGEGT. The CDR3, as DNA: TGTGCCAGCAGTTACTCGGCGGACGTACCGCACTACGAGCAGTACTTC. This codes for CASSYSADVPHYEQYF.

The chain combines TRBV5-6 with TRBJ2-1, with TRBD1 matching 7 bases. From germline, CDR1 is SGHDT and CDR2 YYEEEE. The CDR3 is made up of 13 amino acids. The J segment lost 15 bases and the V segment lost 3 bases, leaving 12 bases of the junction unmatched. CDR3 protein: CASSSRTGVLGFF. CDR3 sequence (DNA): TGTGCCAGCAGCTCTCGGACAGGCGTTCTTGGGTTCTTC. The full variable domain, its missing parts supplied by reference TRBV5-6 and TRBJ2-1, is DAGVTQSPTHLIKTRGQQVTLRCSPKSGHDTVSWYQQALGQGPQFIFQYYEEEERQRGNFPDRFSGHQFPNYSSELNVNALLLGDSALYLCASSSRTGVLGFFGPGTRLTVL.

This rearrangement joins TRBV2 to TRBJ1-1; D might be TRBD1 (6 bases). This CDR3 contains 13 residues. With 0 bases removed from V and 6 bases from J, the gap between germline ends came to 8 bases. CDR1 and CDR2 from the germline V gene are SNHLY and FYNNEI. The CDR3 nucleotides read TGTGCCAGCAGTGAAGCCCCAGGGGCTGAAGCTTTCTTT. It codes for CASSEAPGAEAFF.

The rearrangement links TRBV9 to TRBJ2-7; tentatively, D is TRBD2 (6 bases). The germline V gene encodes CDR1 SGDLS and CDR2 YYNGEE. The CDR3 spans 15 residues. The V end lost 0 bases, the J end lost 2 bases, and 12 bases lay between the germline ends. Written as DNA, the CDR3 is TGTGCCAGCAGCGTAGGGGCTAGCGCGACCTACGAGCAGTACTTC. It is translated as CASSVGASATYEQYF. Full variable domain (rest looked up from reference TRBV9 and TRBJ2-7): DSGVTQTPKHLITATGQRVTLRCSPRSGDLSVYWYQQSLDQGLQFLIQYYNGEERAKGNILERFSAQQFPDLHSELNLSSLELGDSALYFCASSVGASATYEQYFGPGTRLTVT.

V and J are TRBV13 and TRBJ1-5; weak D call: TRBD1 (5 bases). The length of the CDR3 is 13 residues. Trimming took off 0 bases at V and 5 bases at J, with 5 bases between the two ends. Germline-derived CDR1 and CDR2 are PRHDT and FYEKMQ (reference sequence). The CDR3 sequence is CASSLGGDQPQHF. The CDR3 region has the DNA TGTGCCAGCAGCTTAGGGGGGGATCAGCCCCAGCATTTT.

The chain employs TRBV3-1 (or the pseudogene TRBV3-2) and TRBJ1-1; TRBD1 matches 9 bases. Germline lookup yields CDR1 LGHDT and CDR2 YNNKEL (reference sequence). The CDR3 has 16 residues. V lost 4 bases, J lost 3 bases, and 9 bases stayed unmatched. Here the CDR3 reads CASSPPSRTGDTEAFF. The CDR3 DNA sequence: TGTGCCAGCAGCCCCCCGTCGCGGACAGGGGACACTGAAGCTTTCTTT.

CDR3 coding DNA: TGTGCCAGCAGGATGAACAGGTTAAATTCACCCCTCCACTTT. Protein: CASRMNRLNSPLHF. This chain connects TRBV28 to TRBJ1-6, with D maybe TRBD1 (5 bases). Deletions cut 6 bases from V and 7 bases from J, with 13 bases between. CDR1 and CDR2 from the germline V gene are MDHEN and SYDVKM. CDR3 length equals 14 residues.

This chain links TRBV6-6 with TRBJ1-2; D is undetermined. CDR1 is MNHNY and CDR2 is SVGAGI in the germline V gene (reference sequence). The CDR3 spans 12 residues. With 6 bases removed from V and 8 bases from J, the gap between germline ends came to 13 bases. The CDR3 nucleotides are TGTGCCAGCAGCGAACTACCGGGGGGCTACACCTTC. This sequence encodes CASSELPGGYTF.

This chain uses TRBV7-9 with TRBJ2-4; 10 nucleotides match TRBD1. CDR1 is SEHNR and CDR2 is FQNEAQ in the germline V gene (reference sequence). This CDR3 contains 16 residues. V was clipped by 1 base and J by 2 bases; unmatched bases: 2. CDR3 nucleotide sequence: TGTGCCAGCAGCTTAGGGGACAGGGGTACCAAAAACATTCAGTACTTC. Its translation: CASSLGDRGTKNIQYF.

This CDR3 reads CASSRDQSNSPLHF. CDR3 in DNA: TGTGCCAGCAGTAGGGATCAATCAAATTCACCCCTCCACTTT. The V call is TRBV6-5, the J call TRBJ1-6, with D hard to call. Germline CDR1 and CDR2: MNHEY and SVGAGI. CDR3 length: 14 residues. Trimming removed 5 bases at V and 7 bases at J, with 12 bases between.